Listed below are T cell receptor beta chains from one sample, sequenced in a study of T-cell reconstitution after alpha-beta-depleted transplantation in children. TCRdb called the PCR reads again in MiXCR, with one record for every CDR3 protein. The sample includes about 980,000 distinct CDR3 sequences, around 30% of them seen just once. Source: PBMCs, mostly from graft donor cells, taken 360 days after TCRalphabeta/CD19-depleted stem cell transplant. The source is a boy less than two years old who had a stem cell transplant for SCID, so the T cells may come from the graft donor. The CDR3 runs from the conserved cysteine through the conserved F or W. The D gene is left open where the match is weak. Rows give clone size only sometimes, using once, few, many, or a class for an expanded clone.

.	.	TRBV4-2	TRBJ2-4	CASSYFPGSQDIQYF	TGTGCCAGCAGCTATTTCCCCGGCAGCCAGGACATTCAGTACTTC
.	few	TRBV7-2	TRBJ2-7	CASSLEVARPYEQYF	TGTGCCAGCAGCTTAGAGGTCGCCCGGCCATACGAGCAGTACTTC
.	.	TRBV11-2	TRBJ2-3	CASSSRLDHVTDTQYF	TGTGCCAGCAGCTCTCGACTAGACCATGTCACAGATACGCAGTATTTT
TRBD1	many	TRBV29-1	TRBJ2-5	CSVPDRGRETQYF	TGCAGCGTTCCGGACAGGGGGCGAGAGACCCAGTACTTC
TRBD2	.	TRBV20-1	TRBJ2-3	CSATLAGEITDTQYF	TGCAGTGCTACCCTAGCGGGGGAGATCACAGATACGCAGTATTTT
.	.	TRBV11-1	TRBJ2-5	CASGSWTHQETQYF	TGTGCCAGCGGGTCCTGGACGCACCAAGAGACCCAGTACTTC
TRBD2	.	TRBV3-1	TRBJ2-1	CASSHSSGAGYNEQFF	TGTGCCAGCAGCCATAGTAGCGGGGCGGGTTACAATGAGCAGTTCTTC
TRBD2	.	TRBV11-1	TRBJ2-3	CASSGLAGDDTQYF	TGTGCCAGCAGCGGACTAGCGGGCGATGATACGCAGTATTTT
.	few	TRBV5-1	TRBJ2-3	CASSWGGGDTQYF	TGCGCCAGCAGCTGGGGGGGCGGAGATACGCAGTATTTT
TRBD1	.	TRBV12-3/TRBV12-4	TRBJ1-5	CASSPSLGTGRDQPQHF	TGTGCCAGCAGTCCCTCGTTAGGGACAGGGAGAGATCAGCCCCAGCATTTT
.	few	TRBV6-5	TRBJ2-3	CASSYTQGADTQYF	TGTGCCAGCAGTTACACGCAGGGCGCAGATACGCAGTATTTT
.	.	TRBV6-1	TRBJ1-6	CASSQWGVGSPLHF	TGTGCCAGCAGTCAGTGGGGGGTCGGTTCACCCCTCCACTTT
.	many	TRBV10-3	TRBJ2-7	CAISEGGRRPYEQYF	TGTGCCATCAGTGAAGGGGGGAGGAGGCCCTACGAGCAGTACTTC
.	few	TRBV27	TRBJ2-7	CASSFSQDYEQYF	TGTGCCAGCAGTTTTTCACAGGACTACGAGCAGTACTTC
.	once	TRBV5-6	TRBJ1-5	CASSLRGASYQPQHF	TGTGCCAGCAGCTTGAGGGGGGCCTCTTATCAGCCCCAGCATTTT
.	.	TRBV27	TRBJ1-6	CASARGLQSSYNSPLHF	TGTGCCAGCGCGAGGGGACTCCAGAGCTCCTATAATTCACCCCTCCACTTT
TRBD2	few	TRBV4-1	TRBJ2-1	CASRRTGLAGGYNEQFF	TGCGCCAGCAGGAGAACGGGACTAGCGGGGGGGTACAATGAGCAGTTCTTC
TRBD1	few	TRBV6-6	TRBJ2-2	CASSQDRVGELFF	TGTGCCAGCAGCCAAGACAGGGTTGGGGAGCTGTTTTTT
.	few	TRBV6-5	TRBJ2-6	CASSYGGSVLTF	TGTGCCAGCAGTTACGGGGGGTCGGTCCTGACTTTC
.	few	TRBV20-1	TRBJ2-7	CSARDTGSYEQYF	TGCAGTGCTAGAGATACCGGCAGCTACGAGCAGTACTTC
.	.	TRBV18	TRBJ2-7	CASSRSSAGYEQYF	TGTGCCAGCTCACGTTCCAGCGCAGGGTACGAGCAGTACTTC
TRBD1	.	TRBV27	TRBJ1-3	CASSKRQGYTGNTIYF	TGTGCCAGCAGTAAGCGACAGGGGTACACTGGAAACACCATATATTTT
TRBD1	few	TRBV6-5	TRBJ2-3	CASSYADRGGTDTQYF	TGTGCCAGCAGTTACGCGGACAGGGGAGGAACAGATACGCAGTATTTT
TRBD1	.	TRBV6-5	TRBJ1-2	CASSYDRGQGYTF	TGTGCCAGCAGTTACGACAGGGGGCAAGGCTACACCTTC
.	few	TRBV12-3/TRBV12-4	TRBJ2-7	CASSFAREQYF	TGTGCCAGCAGTTTTGCGCGCGAGCAGTACTTC
TRBD2	.	TRBV20-1	TRBJ2-3	CSARVSGGAWHTQYF	TGCAGTGCTAGAGTTAGCGGGGGGGCCTGGCATACGCAGTATTTT
.	.	TRBV18	TRBJ1-4	CASSPQGNEKLFF	TGTGCCAGCTCACCACAGGGAAATGAAAAACTGTTTTTT
.	few	TRBV12-3/TRBV12-4	TRBJ1-1	CASSLYQLGINTEAFF	TGTGCCAGCAGTCTATACCAGCTGGGGATCAACACTGAAGCTTTCTTT
.	few	TRBV5-5	TRBJ1-5	CASSGGKVCHF	TGTGCCAGCAGCGGGGGGAAAGTTTGTCATTTT
.	.	TRBV12-3/TRBV12-4	TRBJ2-7	CASSFRRRLGEEQYF	TGTGCCAGCAGTTTCCGTAGACGGTTAGGGGAAGAGCAGTACTTC
TRBD1	.	TRBV18	TRBJ2-1	CASSPRTGQQGNEQFF	TGTGCCAGCTCACCACGGACAGGCCAACAAGGGAATGAGCAGTTCTTC
TRBD1	once	TRBV5-6	TRBJ1-1	CASSPGRGGMNTEAFF	TGTGCCAGCAGCCCGGGCAGGGGGGGAATGAACACTGAAGCTTTCTTT
.	.	TRBV7-8	TRBJ1-2	CASSLASGTGYTF	TGTGCCAGCAGCTTAGCATCAGGGACCGGCTACACCTTC
TRBD1	few	TRBV10-3	TRBJ1-2	CAIAPGQAYGYTF	TGTGCCATCGCCCCGGGACAGGCGTATGGCTACACCTTC
TRBD2	.	TRBV12-3/TRBV12-4	TRBJ2-4	CASSFDGRGGLAKNIQYF	TGTGCCAGCAGTTTCGATGGCCGGGGAGGGCTAGCCAAAAACATTCAGTACTTC
.	.	TRBV20-1	TRBJ1-4	CSARDPPLPSRNEKLFF	TGCAGTGCTAGAGACCCCCCTCTGCCTTCACGTAATGAAAAACTGTTTTTT
TRBD1	once	TRBV5-1	TRBJ2-2	CASSPEPLTGGNTGELFF	TGCGCCAGCAGCCCGGAACCCCTGACAGGGGGGAACACCGGGGAGCTGTTTTTT
TRBD2	few	TRBV11-2	TRBJ2-1	CASSLGEGLGSDEQFF	TGTGCCAGCAGCTTAGGGGAGGGACTAGGGAGCGATGAGCAGTTCTTC
.	once	TRBV6-1	TRBJ2-5	CASHQGGGETQYF	TGTGCCAGTCATCAGGGAGGTGGCGAGACCCAGTACTTC
.	few	TRBV4-1	TRBJ2-1	CASSQDGVTTRSYNEQFF	TGCGCCAGCAGCCAAGATGGGGTGACTACCCGCTCCTACAATGAGCAGTTCTTC
.	.	TRBV30	TRBJ2-1	CAWSVLPRVQNNEQFF	TGTGCCTGGAGTGTACTACCCCGGGTGCAAAACAATGAGCAGTTCTTC
.	few	TRBV5-5	TRBJ2-1	CARPLASGYNEQFF	TGTGCCAGGCCTCTTGCATCGGGCTACAATGAGCAGTTCTTC
TRBD1	.	TRBV5-1	TRBJ2-5	CASSLRAGGISETQYF	TGCGCCAGCAGCTTGAGAGCAGGGGGTATATCGGAGACCCAGTACTTC
TRBD2	few	TRBV25-1	TRBJ2-1	CASSEAGGPYNEQFF	TGTGCCAGCAGTGAAGCGGGGGGGCCGTACAATGAGCAGTTCTTC
.	few	TRBV4-1	TRBJ2-1	CASSQDIPTGKGINEQFF	TGCGCCAGCAGCCAAGATATTCCCACAGGGAAGGGAATCAATGAGCAGTTCTTC
.	.	TRBV28	TRBJ1-2	CASTPLGGSYGYTF	TGTGCCAGCACTCCACTCGGGGGGAGCTATGGCTACACCTTC
.	.	TRBV12-3/TRBV12-4	TRBJ2-3	CASSFVGSTDTQYF	TGTGCCAGCAGTTTTGTGGGGAGCACAGATACGCAGTATTTT
TRBD2	.	TRBV3-1	TRBJ2-5	CASSLLAGPHQETQYF	TGTGCCAGCAGCCTTCTAGCGGGGCCACATCAAGAGACCCAGTACTTC
TRBD2	few	TRBV7-9	TRBJ2-5	CASSFVTGGRETQYF	TGTGCCAGCAGCTTTGTGACGGGGGGGCGAGAGACCCAGTACTTC